This T cell receptor (beta chain) was sequenced in a study of early T cells in non-severe SARS-CoV-2 infection (dated by TCRdb to about 2021). About the investigation overall: Because TCR sequencing relied on bulk RNA taken from unsorted whole blood, pairing of alpha and beta chains was not possible. General findings and caveats noted by the study authors: Matching against VDJdb was skewed toward anti-spike CD8 responses, likely underestimated virus-specific expansions, and missed private and CD4 specificities.

Within its sample, this clonotype is medium-sized (0.01 to 0.1%). There is no known antigen for this receptor. Qualities for individual bases were not recorded, and no much larger clone is one base off. This was a case-control study nested in a cohort of healthcare workers in London, UK, who had nasopharyngeal swab PCR tests and blood samples taken every week. Healthcare workers were recruited between 23 and 31 March 2020, during the week of the UK lockdown, and were followed weekly for up to about 15 weeks. The library was prepared using 5' RACE. Data came from a NextSeq 500. Unique molecular identifiers were attached to individual cDNA molecules in the TCR library protocol so that sequencing error and PCR bias could be corrected. Both TCR alpha and beta chains were sequenced, and tight co-correlation was observed between alpha and beta sequence abundances in each sample. In the source study's methods: Decombinator V4 was used to perform V gene, J gene and CDR3 annotation of TCR sequences. TCRs were defined as expanded if a significant change between any two time points was detected under a Poisson model with p below 0.0001. Abundances of TCRs were expressed as counts per million after normalisation to the total number of TCRs sequenced in each sample. A search of VDJdb, accessed on 1 November 2021, was run for TCRs annotated to CMV, EBV and SARS-CoV-2, with TCRs annotated for multiple antigens excluded. Using fastp at Q25 and MiXCR, TCRdb reprocessed the public reads and kept productive beta chains. Duplicate CDR3 protein sequences are folded into a single record with the most common DNA and genes. For this entry, the V and J calls and clone size follow TCRdb and not the study's own pipeline. This sample has under 30,000 distinct CDR3 sequences in its table, and 4.5% of those were observed once. Around 6.3% of the sample lies in the top ten.

The sequencing input was whole blood. This TCR was recovered from an adult who was a healthcare worker with PCR-confirmed SARS-CoV-2 infection or an uninfected control (not recorded which).

The nucleotides read TGTGCCAGCAGACAGGGGGCAGCTAATGAAAAACTGTTTTTT. Its translation is CASRQGAANEKLFF. The rearrangement combines TRBV6-6 with TRBJ1-4, with 9 middle bases fitting TRBD1. V is pruned by 6 bases and J by 3 bases, leaving 2 bases of the junction without a gene match. From the cysteine up to the phenylalanine, the CDR3 has a length of 14 residues. Only the CDR3 DNA stays, 42 bases, in frame from base 1. Via the germline V gene (reference sequence), CDR1 is MNHNY and CDR2 SVGAGI.